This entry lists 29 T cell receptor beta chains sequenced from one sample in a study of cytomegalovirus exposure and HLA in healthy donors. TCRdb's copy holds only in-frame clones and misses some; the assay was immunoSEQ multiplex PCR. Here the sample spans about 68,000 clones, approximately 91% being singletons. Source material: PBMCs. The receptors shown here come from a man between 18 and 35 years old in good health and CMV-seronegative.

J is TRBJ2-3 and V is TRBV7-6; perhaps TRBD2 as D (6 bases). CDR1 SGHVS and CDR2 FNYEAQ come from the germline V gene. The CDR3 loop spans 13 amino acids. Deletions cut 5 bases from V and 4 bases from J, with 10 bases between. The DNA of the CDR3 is TGTGCCAGCAGCCTCGGAGGGGCAGATACGCAGTATTTT. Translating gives CASSLGGADTQYF.

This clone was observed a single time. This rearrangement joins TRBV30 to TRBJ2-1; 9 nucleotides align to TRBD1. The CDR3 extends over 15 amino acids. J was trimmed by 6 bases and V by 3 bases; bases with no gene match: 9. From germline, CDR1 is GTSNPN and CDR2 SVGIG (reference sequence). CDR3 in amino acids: CAWRSSGTGTNEQFF. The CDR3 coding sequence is TGTGCCTGGAGGTCCTCCGGGACAGGGACCAATGAGCAGTTCTTC. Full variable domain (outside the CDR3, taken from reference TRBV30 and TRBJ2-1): SQTIHQWPATLVQPVGSPLSLECTVEGTSNPNLYWYRQAAGRGLQLLFYSVGIGQISSEVPQNLSASRPQDRQFILSSKKLLLSDSGFYLCAWRSSGTGTNEQFFGPGTRLTVL.

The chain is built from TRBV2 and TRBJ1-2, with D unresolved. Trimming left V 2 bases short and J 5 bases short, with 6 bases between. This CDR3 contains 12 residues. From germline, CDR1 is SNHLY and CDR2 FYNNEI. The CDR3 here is CASSEREYGYTF. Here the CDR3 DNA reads TGTGCCAGCAGTGAACGAGAATATGGCTACACCTTC.

The CDR3 is CASSWAGQITGELFF. Written as DNA, the CDR3 is TGTGCCAGCAGTTGGGCCGGACAGATCACCGGGGAGCTGTTTTTT. The chain has TRBV27 and TRBJ2-2, with a tentative D call TRBD1 (6 bases). Trimming pared 4 bases from V and 4 bases from J, leaving 13 bases between. This CDR3 is 15 amino acids long. CDR1 and CDR2 from the germline V gene are MNHEY and SMNVEV (reference sequence).

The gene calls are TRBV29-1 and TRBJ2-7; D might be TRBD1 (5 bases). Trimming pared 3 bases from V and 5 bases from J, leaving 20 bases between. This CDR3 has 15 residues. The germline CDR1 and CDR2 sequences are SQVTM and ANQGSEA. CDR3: CSVETDNEVDDEQYF. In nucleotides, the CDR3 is TGCAGCGTTGAGACAGACAATGAGGTCGATGACGAGCAGTACTTC.

The CDR3 DNA sequence: TGTGCCAGCAGACGCCCCCGGGACACCATATATTTT. Translating gives CASRRPRDTIYF. This chain uses TRBV5-8 with TRBJ1-3; D gene uncertain. V lost 5 bases to trimming and J lost 8 bases, with 11 bases between them. Germline V gene sequence: CDR1 SGHTS, CDR2 YDEGEE. This CDR3 has 12 residues.

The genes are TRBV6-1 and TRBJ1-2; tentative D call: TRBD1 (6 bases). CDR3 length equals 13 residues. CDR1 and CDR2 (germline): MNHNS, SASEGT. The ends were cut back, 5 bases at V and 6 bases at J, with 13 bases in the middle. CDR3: CASSLGTFDGYTF. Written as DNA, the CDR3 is TGTGCCAGCAGTCTCGGGACATTTGATGGCTACACCTTC.

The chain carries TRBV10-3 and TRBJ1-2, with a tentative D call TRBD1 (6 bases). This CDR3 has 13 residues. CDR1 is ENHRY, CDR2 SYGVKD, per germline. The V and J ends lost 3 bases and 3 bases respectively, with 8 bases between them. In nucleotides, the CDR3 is TGTGCCATCAGTGATAACAGGGACTATGGCTACACCTTC. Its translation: CAISDNRDYGYTF.

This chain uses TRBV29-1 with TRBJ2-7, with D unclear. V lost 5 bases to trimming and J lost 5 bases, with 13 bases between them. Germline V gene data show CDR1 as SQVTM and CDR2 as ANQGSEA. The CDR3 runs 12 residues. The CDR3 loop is CSVSGVLHEQYF. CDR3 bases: TGCAGCGTTTCAGGCGTTCTGCACGAGCAGTACTTC.

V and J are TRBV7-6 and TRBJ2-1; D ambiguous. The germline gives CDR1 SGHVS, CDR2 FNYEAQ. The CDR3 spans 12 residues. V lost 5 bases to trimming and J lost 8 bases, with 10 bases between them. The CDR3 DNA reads TGTGCCAGCAGCCACCTGAGGTATGAGCAGTTCTTC. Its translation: CASSHLRYEQFF.

CDR3 nucleotides: TGTGCCAGCAGTTTTCTGAGAGCGGGCGCATACAATGAGCAGTTCTTC. Protein sequence: CASSFLRAGAYNEQFF. The rearrangement uses TRBV27 and TRBJ2-1; maybe TRBD2 (6 bases). CDR3 length equals 16 residues. V gave up 3 bases and J gave up 4 bases, with 16 bases separating them. In germline, CDR1 is MNHEY, CDR2 SMNVEV (reference sequence).

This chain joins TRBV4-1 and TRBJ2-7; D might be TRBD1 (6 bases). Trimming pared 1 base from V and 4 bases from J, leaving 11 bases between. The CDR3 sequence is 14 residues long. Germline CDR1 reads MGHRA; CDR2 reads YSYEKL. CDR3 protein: CASSQVTGIYEQYF. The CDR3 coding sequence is TGCGCCAGCAGCCAAGTCACAGGGATTTACGAGCAGTACTTC.

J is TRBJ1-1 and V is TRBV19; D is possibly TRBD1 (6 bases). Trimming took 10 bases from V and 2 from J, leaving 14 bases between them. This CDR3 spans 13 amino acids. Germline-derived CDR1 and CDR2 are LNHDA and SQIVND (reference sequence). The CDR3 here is CATRQALNTEAFF. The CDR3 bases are TGTGCCACCCGACAGGCATTAAACACTGAAGCTTTCTTT.

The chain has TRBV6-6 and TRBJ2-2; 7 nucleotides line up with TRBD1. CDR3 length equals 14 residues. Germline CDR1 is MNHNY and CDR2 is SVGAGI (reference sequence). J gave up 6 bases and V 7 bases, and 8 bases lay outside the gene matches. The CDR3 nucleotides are TGTGCCAGCATCCGGGACAGTATGTCCGGGGAGCTGTTTTTT. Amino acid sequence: CASIRDSMSGELFF.

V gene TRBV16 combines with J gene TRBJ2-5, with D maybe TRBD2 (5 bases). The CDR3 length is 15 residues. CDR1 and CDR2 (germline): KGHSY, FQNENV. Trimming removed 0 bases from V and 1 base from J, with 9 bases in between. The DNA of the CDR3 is TGTGCCAGCAGCCAATCGGACTTTACCCAAGAGACCCAGTACTTC. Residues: CASSQSDFTQETQYF.

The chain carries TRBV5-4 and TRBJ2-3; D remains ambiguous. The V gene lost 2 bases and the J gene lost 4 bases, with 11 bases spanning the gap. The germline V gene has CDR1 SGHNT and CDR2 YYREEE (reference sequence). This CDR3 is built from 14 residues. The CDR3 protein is CASSLKSSADTQYF. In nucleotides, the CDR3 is TGTGCCAGCAGCTTAAAAAGCTCCGCAGATACGCAGTATTTT.

The CDR3 protein is CASSQAGLAVTYEQYF. CDR3 nucleotides: TGCGCCAGCAGCCAAGCGGGTTTAGCGGTCACGTACGAGCAGTACTTC. The gene calls are TRBV4-3 and TRBJ2-7; the D gene is possibly TRBD2 (6 bases). The V end was cut by 1 base, the J end by 4 bases, with 17 bases between. This CDR3 comprises 16 residues. The germline CDR1 and CDR2 sequences are LGHNA and YSLEER.

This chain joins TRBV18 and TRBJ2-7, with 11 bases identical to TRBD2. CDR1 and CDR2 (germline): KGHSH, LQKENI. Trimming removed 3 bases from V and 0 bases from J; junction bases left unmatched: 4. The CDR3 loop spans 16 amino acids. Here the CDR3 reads CASSPQTSGVSYEQYF. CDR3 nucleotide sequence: TGTGCCAGCTCACCCCAGACTAGCGGGGTCTCCTACGAGCAGTACTTC.

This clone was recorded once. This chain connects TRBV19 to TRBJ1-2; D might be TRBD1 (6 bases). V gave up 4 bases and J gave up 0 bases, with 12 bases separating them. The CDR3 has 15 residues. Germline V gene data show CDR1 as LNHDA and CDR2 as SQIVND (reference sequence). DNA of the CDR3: TGTGCCAGTAGTACTGGACAGCCGGCTAACTATGGCTACACCTTC. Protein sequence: CASSTGQPANYGYTF.

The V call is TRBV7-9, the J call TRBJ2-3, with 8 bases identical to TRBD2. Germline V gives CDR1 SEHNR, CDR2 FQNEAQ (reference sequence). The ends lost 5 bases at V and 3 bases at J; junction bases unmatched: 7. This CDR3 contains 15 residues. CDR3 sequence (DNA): TGTGCCAGCAGCCCAATACTAGCGGCAACAGATACGCAGTATTTT. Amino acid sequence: CASSPILAATDTQYF.

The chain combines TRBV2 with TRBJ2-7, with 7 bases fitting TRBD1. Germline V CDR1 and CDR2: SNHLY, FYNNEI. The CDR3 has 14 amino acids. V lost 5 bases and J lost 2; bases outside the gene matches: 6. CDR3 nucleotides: TGTGCCAGCAGTAGGACAGGCCAAACCTACGAGCAGTACTTC. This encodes CASSRTGQTYEQYF.

The CDR3 coding sequence is TGCGCCAGCAGCCCCGGACAGGGACGATTCTACGAGCAGTACTTC. The encoded protein is CASSPGQGRFYEQYF. This rearrangement joins TRBV5-1 to TRBJ2-7; 8 bases are shared with TRBD1. The germline V gene encodes CDR1 SGHRS and CDR2 YFSETQ. V lost 4 bases and J lost 3; bases outside the gene matches: 9. This CDR3 is built from 15 residues.

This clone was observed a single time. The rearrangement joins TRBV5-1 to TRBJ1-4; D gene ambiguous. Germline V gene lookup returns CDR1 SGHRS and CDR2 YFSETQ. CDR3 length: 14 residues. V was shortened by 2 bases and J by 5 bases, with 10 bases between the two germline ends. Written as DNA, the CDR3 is TGCGCCAGCAGCTTTGGTCAGGTGAATGAAAAACTGTTTTTT. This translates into CASSFGQVNEKLFF.

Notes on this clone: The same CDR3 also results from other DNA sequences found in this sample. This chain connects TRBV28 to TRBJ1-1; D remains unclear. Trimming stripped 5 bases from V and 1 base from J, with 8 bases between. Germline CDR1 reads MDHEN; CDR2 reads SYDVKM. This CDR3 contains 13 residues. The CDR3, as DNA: TGTGCCAGCAGTCCCCCGGGGAACACTGAAGCTTTCTTT. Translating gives CASSPPGNTEAFF.

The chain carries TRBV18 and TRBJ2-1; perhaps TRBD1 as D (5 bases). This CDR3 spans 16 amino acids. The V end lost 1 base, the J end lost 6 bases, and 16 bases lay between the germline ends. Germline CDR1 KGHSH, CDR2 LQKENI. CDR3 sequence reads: CASSPQRAGQPNEQFF. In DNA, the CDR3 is TGTGCCAGCTCACCACAAAGGGCAGGGCAGCCCAATGAGCAGTTCTTC.

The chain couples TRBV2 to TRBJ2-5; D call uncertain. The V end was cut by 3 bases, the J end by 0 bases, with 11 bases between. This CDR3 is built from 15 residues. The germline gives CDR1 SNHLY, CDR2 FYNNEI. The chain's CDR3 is CASSDYGLYQETQYF. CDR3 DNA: TGTGCCAGCAGTGACTATGGTTTGTACCAAGAGACCCAGTACTTC.

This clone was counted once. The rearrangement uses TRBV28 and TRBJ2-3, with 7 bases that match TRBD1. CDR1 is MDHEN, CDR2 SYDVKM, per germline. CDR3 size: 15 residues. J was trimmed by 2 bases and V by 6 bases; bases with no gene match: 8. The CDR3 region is CASSSGTENTDTQYF. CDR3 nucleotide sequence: TGTGCCAGCAGCTCCGGGACAGAAAACACAGATACGCAGTATTTT.

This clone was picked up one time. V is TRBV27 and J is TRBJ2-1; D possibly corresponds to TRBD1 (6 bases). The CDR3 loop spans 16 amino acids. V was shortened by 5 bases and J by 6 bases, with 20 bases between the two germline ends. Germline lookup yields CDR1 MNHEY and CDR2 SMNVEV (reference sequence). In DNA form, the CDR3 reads TGTGCCAGCAGTCCTACGGGACCCAAGGGGGTCAATGAGCAGTTCTTC. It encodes CASSPTGPKGVNEQFF.

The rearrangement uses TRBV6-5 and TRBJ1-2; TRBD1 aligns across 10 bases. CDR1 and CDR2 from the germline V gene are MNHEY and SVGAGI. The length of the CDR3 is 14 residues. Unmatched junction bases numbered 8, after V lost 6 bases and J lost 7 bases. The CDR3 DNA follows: TGTGCCAGCAGCGTCCGGGACAGGGGTGGTGGCTACACCTTC. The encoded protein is CASSVRDRGGGYTF.